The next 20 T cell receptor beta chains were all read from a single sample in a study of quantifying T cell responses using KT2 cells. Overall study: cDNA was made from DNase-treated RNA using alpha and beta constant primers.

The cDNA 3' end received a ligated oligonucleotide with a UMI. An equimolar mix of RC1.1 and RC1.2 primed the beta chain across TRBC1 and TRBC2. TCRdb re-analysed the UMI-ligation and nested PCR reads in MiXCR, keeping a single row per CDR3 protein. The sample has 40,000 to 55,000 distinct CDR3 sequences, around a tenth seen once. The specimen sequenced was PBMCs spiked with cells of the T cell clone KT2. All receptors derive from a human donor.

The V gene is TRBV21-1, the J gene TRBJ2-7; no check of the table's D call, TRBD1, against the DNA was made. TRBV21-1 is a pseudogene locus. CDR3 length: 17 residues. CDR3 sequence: CASSQKRGGTAFYEQYF. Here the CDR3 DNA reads TGTGCCAGCAGCCAAAAGAGAGGGGGGACAGCCTTCTACGAGCAGTACTTC.

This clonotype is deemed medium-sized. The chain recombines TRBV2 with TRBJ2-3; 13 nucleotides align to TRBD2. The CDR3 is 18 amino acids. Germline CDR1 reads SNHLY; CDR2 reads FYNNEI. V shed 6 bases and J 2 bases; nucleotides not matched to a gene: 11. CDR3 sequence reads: CASSSGTSGAGNTDTQYF. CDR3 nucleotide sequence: TGTGCCAGCAGCTCCGGGACTAGCGGGGCGGGAAACACAGATACGCAGTATTTT.

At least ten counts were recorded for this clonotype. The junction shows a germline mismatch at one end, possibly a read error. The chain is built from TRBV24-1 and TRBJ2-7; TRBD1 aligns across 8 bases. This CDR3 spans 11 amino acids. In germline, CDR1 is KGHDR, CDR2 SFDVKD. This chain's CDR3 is CATRHGQGANF. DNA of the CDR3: TGTGCCACCCGACACGGACAGGGCGCGAACTTC.

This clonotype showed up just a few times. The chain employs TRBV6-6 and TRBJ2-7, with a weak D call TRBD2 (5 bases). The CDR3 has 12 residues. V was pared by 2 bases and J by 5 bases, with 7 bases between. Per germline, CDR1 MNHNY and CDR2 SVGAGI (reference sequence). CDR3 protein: CASSYRGDEQYF. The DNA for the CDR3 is TGTGCCAGCAGTTACCGGGGAGACGAGCAGTACTTC.

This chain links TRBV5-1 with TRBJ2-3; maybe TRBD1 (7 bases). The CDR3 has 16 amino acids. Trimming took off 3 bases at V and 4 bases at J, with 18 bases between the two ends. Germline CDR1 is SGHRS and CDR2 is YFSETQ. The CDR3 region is CASSSSRGVSADTQYF. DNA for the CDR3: TGCGCCAGCAGCTCGTCCAGGGGGGTGTCTGCAGATACGCAGTATTTT.

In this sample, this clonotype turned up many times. CDR3 amino acids: CSAPVGRQESSYNSPLHF. The CDR3 DNA reads as TGCAGTGCGCCCGTGGGGAGGCAGGAGAGCTCCTATAATTCACCCCTCCACTTT. This sequence joins TRBV20-1 and TRBJ1-6; D unresolved. The CDR3 runs to 18 residues. V was pared by 6 bases and J by 0 bases, with 21 bases between. CDR1 DFQATT and CDR2 SNEGSKA come from the germline V gene (reference sequence).

CDR3 residues: CASSELPGTLGTEAFF. CDR3 nucleotides: TGTGCCAGCAGCGAATTACCCGGGACTTTGGGCACTGAAGCTTTCTTT. V gene TRBV11-3 combines with J gene TRBJ1-1; weak D call: TRBD1 (5 bases). The CDR3 sequence is 16 residues long. Germline V gene data show CDR1 as SGHNT and CDR2 as YENEEA. V shed 5 bases and J shed 4 bases, with 20 bases lying between them. The whole variable domain, remainder taken from reference TRBV11-3 and TRBJ1-1, is EAGVVQSPRYKIIEKKQPVAFWCNPISGHNTLYWYLQNLGQGPELLIRYENEEAVDDSQLPKDRFSAERLKGVDSTLKIQPAELGDSAVYLCASSELPGTLGTEAFFGQGTRLTVV.

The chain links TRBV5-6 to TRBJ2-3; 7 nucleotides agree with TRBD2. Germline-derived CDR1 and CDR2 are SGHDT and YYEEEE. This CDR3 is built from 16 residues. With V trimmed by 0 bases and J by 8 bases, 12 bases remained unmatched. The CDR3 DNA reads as TGTGCCAGCAGCTTGGGTTCTAGCGGTGGAGGGGTTACGCAGTATTTT. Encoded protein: CASSLGSSGGGVTQYF.

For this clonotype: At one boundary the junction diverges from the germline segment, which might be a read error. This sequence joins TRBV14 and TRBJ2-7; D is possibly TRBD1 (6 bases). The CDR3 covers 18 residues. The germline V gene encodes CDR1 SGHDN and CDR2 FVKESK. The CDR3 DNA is TGTGCCTGCAGCCAAGAAGTCGAGTCGGGACACCCCACATCGGGGCAGTACTTC. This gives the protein CACSQEVESGHPTSGQYF.

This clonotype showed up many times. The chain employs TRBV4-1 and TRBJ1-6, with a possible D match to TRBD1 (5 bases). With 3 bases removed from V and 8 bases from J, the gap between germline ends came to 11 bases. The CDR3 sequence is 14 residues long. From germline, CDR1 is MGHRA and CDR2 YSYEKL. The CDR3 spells CASSQGRADSPLHF. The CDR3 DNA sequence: TGCGCCAGCAGCCAGGGCAGGGCGGATTCACCCCTCCACTTT.

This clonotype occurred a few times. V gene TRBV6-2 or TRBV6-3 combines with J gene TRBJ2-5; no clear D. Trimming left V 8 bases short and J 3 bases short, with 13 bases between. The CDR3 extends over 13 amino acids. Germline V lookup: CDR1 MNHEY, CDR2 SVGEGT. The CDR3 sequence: CASFRSGKETQYF. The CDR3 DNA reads TGTGCCAGCTTCAGGTCCGGAAAAGAGACCCAGTACTTC.

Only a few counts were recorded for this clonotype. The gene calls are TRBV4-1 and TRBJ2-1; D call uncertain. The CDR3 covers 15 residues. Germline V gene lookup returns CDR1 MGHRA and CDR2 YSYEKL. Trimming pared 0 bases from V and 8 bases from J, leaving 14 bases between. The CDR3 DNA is TGCGCCAGCAGCCAAGATCCTTGGGCAGGAGATGAGCAGTTCTTC. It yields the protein CASSQDPWAGDEQFF.

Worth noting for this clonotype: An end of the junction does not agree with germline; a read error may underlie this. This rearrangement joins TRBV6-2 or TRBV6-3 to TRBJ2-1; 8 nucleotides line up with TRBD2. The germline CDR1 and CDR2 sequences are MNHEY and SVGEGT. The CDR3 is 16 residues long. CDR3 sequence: CASSYRGGGSHNEQFF. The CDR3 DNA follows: TGTGCCAGCAGTTACCGGGGGGGGGGCTCCCACAATGAGCAGTTCTTC.

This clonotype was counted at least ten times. The CDR3 loop is CASNPYSTGTYEQYF. The CDR3 DNA reads TGTGCCAGCAACCCATATTCGACAGGGACCTACGAGCAGTACTTC. The chain employs TRBV11-2 and TRBJ2-7; 7 positions agree with TRBD1. The V gene end was trimmed by 7 bases and the J gene end by 2 bases; junction bases not matched to a gene: 11. This CDR3 has 15 amino acids. From germline, CDR1 is SGHAT and CDR2 FQNNGV.

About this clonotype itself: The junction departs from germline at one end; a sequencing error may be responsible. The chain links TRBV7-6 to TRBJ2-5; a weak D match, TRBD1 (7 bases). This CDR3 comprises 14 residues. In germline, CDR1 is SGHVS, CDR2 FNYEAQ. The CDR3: CASSLSGGLETQHF. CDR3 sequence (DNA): TGTGCCAGCAGCCTTTCAGGGGGACTGGAGACCCAGCACTTC.

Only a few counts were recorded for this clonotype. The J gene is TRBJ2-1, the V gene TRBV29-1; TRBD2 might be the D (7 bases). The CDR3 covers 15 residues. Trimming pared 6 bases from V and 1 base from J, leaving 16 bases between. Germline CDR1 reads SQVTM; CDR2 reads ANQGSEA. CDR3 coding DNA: TGCAGCGTGGGACTAAGGGGGGCTTCCTACAATGAGCAGTTCTTC. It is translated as CSVGLRGASYNEQFF.

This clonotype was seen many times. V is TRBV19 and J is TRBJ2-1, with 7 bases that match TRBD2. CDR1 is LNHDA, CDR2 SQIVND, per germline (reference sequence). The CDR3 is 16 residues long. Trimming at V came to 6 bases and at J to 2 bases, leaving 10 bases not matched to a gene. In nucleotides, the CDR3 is TGTGCCAGTAGCTTCTATCTAGCGGACCCCTACAATGAGCAGTTCTTC. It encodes CASSFYLADPYNEQFF.

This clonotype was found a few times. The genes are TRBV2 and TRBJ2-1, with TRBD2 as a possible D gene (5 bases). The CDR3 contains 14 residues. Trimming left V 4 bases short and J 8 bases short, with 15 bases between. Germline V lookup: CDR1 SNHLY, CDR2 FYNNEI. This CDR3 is CASSVRATGDEQFF. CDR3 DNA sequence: TGTGCCAGCAGTGTGAGGGCCACCGGGGATGAGCAGTTCTTC.

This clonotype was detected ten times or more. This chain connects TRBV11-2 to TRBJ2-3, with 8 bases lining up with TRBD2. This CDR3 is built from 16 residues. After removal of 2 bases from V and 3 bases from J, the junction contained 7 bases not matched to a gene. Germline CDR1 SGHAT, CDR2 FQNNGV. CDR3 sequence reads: CASSLHSTSGTDTQYF. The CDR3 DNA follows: TGTGCCAGCAGCTTACACAGTACTAGCGGAACAGATACGCAGTATTTT.

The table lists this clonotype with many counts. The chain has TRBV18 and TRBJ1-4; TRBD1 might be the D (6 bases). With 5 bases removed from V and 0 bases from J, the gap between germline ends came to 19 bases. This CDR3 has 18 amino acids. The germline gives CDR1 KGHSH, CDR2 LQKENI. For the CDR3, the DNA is TGTGCCAGCTCAGCACAGGGAGCGCATATGGCAACTAATGAAAAACTGTTTTTT. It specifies CASSAQGAHMATNEKLFF.